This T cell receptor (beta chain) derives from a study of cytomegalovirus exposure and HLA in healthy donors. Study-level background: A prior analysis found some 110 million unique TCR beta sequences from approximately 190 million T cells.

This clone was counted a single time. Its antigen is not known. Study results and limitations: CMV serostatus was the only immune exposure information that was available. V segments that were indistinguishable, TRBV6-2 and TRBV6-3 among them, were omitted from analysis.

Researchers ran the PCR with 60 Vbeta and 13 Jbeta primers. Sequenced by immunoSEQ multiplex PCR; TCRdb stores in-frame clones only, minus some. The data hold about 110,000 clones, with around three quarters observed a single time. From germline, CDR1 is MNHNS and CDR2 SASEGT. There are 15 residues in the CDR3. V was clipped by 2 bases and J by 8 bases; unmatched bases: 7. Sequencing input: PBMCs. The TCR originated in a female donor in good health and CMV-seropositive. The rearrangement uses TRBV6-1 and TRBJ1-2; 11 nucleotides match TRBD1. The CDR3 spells CASSELGQGAGGYTF. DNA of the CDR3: TGTGCCAGCAGTGAACTAGGACAGGGGGCGGGAGGCTACACCTTC.